One and the same sample provided the 16 T cell receptor beta chains below, sequenced in a study of cytomegalovirus exposure and HLA in healthy donors. The PCR made use of 60 Vbeta and 13 Jbeta primers. The table came from immunoSEQ multiplex PCR; TCRdb's copy has only in-frame clones and leaves some out. This table holds a few hundred thousand clones, approximately 83% found once. Sample: PBMCs. These receptors originate from a woman aged 45-65 years in good health and CMV-seropositive.

This clone was counted only a few times. The chain links TRBV4-1 to TRBJ1-5; D not resolved. V lost 0 bases to trimming and J lost 2 bases, with 11 bases between them. The CDR3 extends over 16 amino acids. Germline loops: CDR1 MGHRA, CDR2 YSYEKL. For the CDR3, the DNA is TGCGCCAGCAGCCAAGATTTAGCCTGGGGCAATCAGCCCCAGCATTTT. It codes for CASSQDLAWGNQPQHF.

The chain combines TRBV2 with TRBJ2-3, with D hard to call. The germline gives CDR1 SNHLY, CDR2 FYNNEI. V lost 6 bases to trimming and J lost 7 bases, with 11 bases between them. This CDR3 has 12 residues. Here the CDR3 reads CASRAGDYTQYF. CDR3 sequence (DNA): TGTGCCAGCAGGGCCGGAGACTATACGCAGTATTTT.

This chain links TRBV6-5 with TRBJ2-7; possibly TRBD2 for D (6 bases). CDR3 length: 14 residues. Germline V lookup: CDR1 MNHEY, CDR2 SVGAGI. V gave up 5 bases and J gave up 6 bases, with 17 bases separating them. The CDR3: CASSRTSLATEQYF. The CDR3 region has the DNA TGTGCCAGCAGTCGAACAAGCCTAGCGACCGAGCAGTACTTC.

This chain uses TRBV5-4 with TRBJ2-2; a weak D match, TRBD1 (6 bases). This CDR3 is 14 amino acids long. V was cut by 4 bases and J by 6 bases, with 13 bases left in between. Germline loops: CDR1 SGHNT, CDR2 YYREEE (reference sequence). CDR3: CASSPGVSPGELFF. The CDR3 nucleotides are TGTGCCAGCAGCCCAGGGGTCTCACCCGGGGAGCTGTTTTTT. Full variable domain (remainder filled in from reference TRBV5-4 and TRBJ2-2): ETGVTQSPTHLIKTRGQQVTLRCSSQSGHNTVSWYQQALGQGPQFIFQYYREEENGRGNFPPRFSGLQFPNYSSELNVNALELDDSALYLCASSPGVSPGELFFGEGSRLTVL.

The V gene is TRBV5-1, the J gene TRBJ2-3; TRBD2 is a possible D gene (6 bases). This CDR3 has 15 amino acids. V was cut by 0 bases and J by 1 base, with 9 bases left in between. CDR1 SGHRS and CDR2 YFSETQ come from the germline V gene. CDR3 sequence: CASSLVGRGTDTQYF. CDR3 in DNA: TGCGCCAGCAGCTTGGTCGGGAGAGGCACAGATACGCAGTATTTT. Full variable domain (missing parts from reference TRBV5-1 and TRBJ2-3): KAGVTQTPRYLIKTRGQQVTLSCSPISGHRSVSWYQQTPGQGLQFLFEYFSETQRNKGNFPGRFSGRQFSNSRSEMNVSTLELGDSALYLCASSLVGRGTDTQYFGPGTRLTVL.

The CDR3 bases are TGTGCCAGCAGCTTGGCTAGCGGGGTTACAGATACGCAGTATTTT. Translated, it gives CASSLASGVTDTQYF. The chain couples TRBV7-3 to TRBJ2-3; TRBD2 matches 9 bases. Germline trimming cut 3 bases from V and 3 bases from J; bases unmatched to any gene: 4. The CDR3 is made up of 15 amino acids. Germline lookup yields CDR1 SGHTA and CDR2 FQGTGA.

The chain combines TRBV5-4 with TRBJ2-1, with 7 bases lining up with TRBD2. CDR1 SGHNT and CDR2 YYREEE come from the germline V gene (reference sequence). J lost 1 base, V lost 5 bases, and 12 bases had no gene match. CDR3 length equals 17 residues. CDR3 coding DNA: TGTGCCAGCAGTTTCGGGGGTGGGGGGGGTTCCTACAATGAGCAGTTCTTC. This sequence encodes CASSFGGGGGSYNEQFF.

This sequence joins TRBV18 and TRBJ1-2; TRBD1 agrees at 7 bases. The trim removed 6 bases at V and 9 bases at J, leaving 10 bases unmatched. The CDR3 consists of 13 residues. Germline CDR1 reads KGHSH; CDR2 reads LQKENI. The CDR3 DNA sequence: TGTGCCAGCTCGCCGGGGACAGAATCGAGCTACACCTTC. Protein: CASSPGTESSYTF.

The CDR3 DNA reads TGTGCCAGCAGCCCCCTGTACGGCGGGGAAGCTTTCTTT. The encoded protein is CASSPLYGGEAFF. The gene calls are TRBV7-2 and TRBJ1-1; D gene ambiguous. Per the germline V gene, CDR1 is SGHTA and CDR2 is FQGNSA. The CDR3 consists of 13 residues. The germline V and J ends were trimmed by 5 bases and 8 bases, with 15 bases remaining between them. Together with reference TRBV7-2 and TRBJ1-1, the CDR3 gives the full variable domain: GAGVSQSPSNKVTEKGKDVELRCDPISGHTALYWYRQSLGQGLEFLIYFQGNSAPDKSGLPSDRFSAERTGGSVSTLTIQRTQQEDSAVYLCASSPLYGGEAFFGQGTRLTVV.

V is TRBV28 and J is TRBJ1-5; TRBD1 matches 10 bases. Per the germline V gene, CDR1 is MDHEN and CDR2 is SYDVKM. The V segment lost 7 bases and the J segment 7 bases; nucleotides outside the gene matches: 10. The CDR3 spans 15 residues. The CDR3 protein is CASTSPGTGAQPQHF. The CDR3 nucleotides read TGTGCCAGCACCAGCCCCGGGACAGGGGCCCAGCCCCAGCATTTT.

CDR3 sequence: CASSQVGDRAGANVLTF. As DNA, the CDR3 is TGCGCCAGCAGCCAAGTGGGGGACAGGGCTGGGGCCAACGTCCTGACTTTC. J is TRBJ2-6 and V is TRBV4-3; 9 nucleotides align to TRBD1. Germline assignment: CDR1 LGHNA and CDR2 YSLEER. V dropped 1 base and J dropped 2; count of bases not matched to a gene: 3. This CDR3 comprises 17 residues.

The rearrangement links TRBV19 to TRBJ1-1, with 7 bases lining up with TRBD1. The V segment lost 6 bases and the J segment 7 bases; nucleotides outside the gene matches: 8. This CDR3 spans 13 amino acids. CDR1 and CDR2 (germline): LNHDA, SQIVND (reference sequence). The CDR3 coding sequence is TGTGCCAGTAGGTTGACAGGGAGGATTGAAGCTTTCTTT. This encodes CASRLTGRIEAFF.

The chain combines TRBV5-6 with TRBJ2-7; D not certain. Trimming shortened V by 0 bases and J by 0 bases, and 13 bases separated the two germline ends. CDR1 is SGHDT and CDR2 is YYEEEE in the germline V gene. The length of the CDR3 is 16 residues. The CDR3, as DNA: TGTGCCAGCAGCTTGGCCTCAGCAGGTCTCTCCTACGAGCAGTACTTC. Protein sequence: CASSLASAGLSYEQYF.

The V call is TRBV6-1, the J call TRBJ2-1, with 10 positions matching TRBD1. Germline V gives CDR1 MNHNS, CDR2 SASEGT. Unmatched junction bases numbered 10, after V lost 7 bases and J lost 7 bases. This CDR3 has 15 residues. CDR3 sequence: CASNDPTGGRNEQFF. CDR3 coding DNA: TGTGCCAGCAACGACCCGACAGGGGGCCGTAATGAGCAGTTCTTC.

J is TRBJ1-1 and V is TRBV10-3, with a weak D call TRBD1 (5 bases). V lost 4 bases and J lost 5, with 14 bases in between. CDR3 size: 14 residues. Germline assignment: CDR1 ENHRY and CDR2 SYGVKD. CDR3 amino acids: CAISGEQVGTEAFF. The CDR3 DNA reads TGTGCCATCAGTGGTGAACAGGTGGGGACTGAAGCTTTCTTT.

The V gene is TRBV5-1, the J gene TRBJ1-2; a possible D gene is TRBD1 (5 bases). CDR1 and CDR2 (germline): SGHRS, YFSETQ. V lost 4 bases and J lost 4, with 11 bases in between. This CDR3 region has 13 residues. This chain's CDR3 is CASSMTVSYGYTF. For the CDR3, the DNA is TGCGCCAGCAGCATGACAGTGAGCTATGGCTACACCTTC.